These T cell receptor beta chains were read from a single sample in a study of blood T cell repertoires in COVID-19. Sequencing was performed with immunoSEQ multiplex PCR; in TCRdb, only in-frame clones are kept and a portion is missing. Among 140,000 to 150,000 clones, around 83% were seen once, and the ten largest hold 5% to 7%. Sample: PBMCs or T cells enriched from blood (not recorded which). The source of these receptors is a woman between 50 and 59 years old who had been exposed to COVID-19. The CDR3 runs from the conserved cysteine through the conserved F or W. The D gene is left open where the match is weak. Only some rows state a clone size, as once, few, many or a class for expanded clones.

cdr3_length | j_call | d_call | v_call | clone_size | cdr3_nt | cdr3_aa
15 | TRBJ1-1 | TRBD1 | TRBV6-1 | . | TGTGCCAGCAGTGATCCTACAGGGGGCATGGCTGAAGCTTTCTTT | CASSDPTGGMAEAFF
17 | TRBJ2-1 | TRBD2 | TRBV10-3 | . | TGTGCCATCAGGATTACCGTGGGGACTAGCGTTGGGAATGAGCAGTTCTTC | CAIRITVGTSVGNEQFF
13 | TRBJ1-5 | TRBD1 | TRBV6-5 | . | TGTGCCAGCAGTACAGGGGGGAATCAGCCCCAGCATTTT | CASSTGGNQPQHF
11 | TRBJ2-7 | . | TRBV30 | . | TGTGCCTGGAGTGTACTCCGTGAGAGGTACTTC | CAWSVLRERYF
15 | TRBJ2-5 | TRBD2 | TRBV11-2 | . | TGTGCCAGCGGTTCCGGGGGGGCGGTTCGAGAGACCCAGTACTTC | CASGSGGAVRETQYF
14 | TRBJ2-3 | TRBD1 | TRBV7-7 | . | TGTGCTAGCAGCCGGACAGGGGCGGCAGATACGCAGTATTTT | CASSRTGAADTQYF
15 | TRBJ2-2 | TRBD1 | TRBV7-9 | once | TGTGCCAGCAGCCCCCGGGACAGGGCTGCCGGGGAGCTGTTTTTT | CASSPRDRAAGELFF
14 | TRBJ2-7 | TRBD1 | TRBV29-1 | once | TGCAGCGTACACGAGGACAGGGGATTCTACGAGCAGTACTTC | CSVHEDRGFYEQYF
16 | TRBJ1-3 | . | TRBV19 | . | TGTGCCAGTAGTATACGACAGGCCACCTCTGGAAACACCATATATTTT | CASSIRQATSGNTIYF
11 | TRBJ1-4 | . | TRBV7-2 | . | TGTGCCAGCAGCTTTCAGGAAAAACTGTTTTTT | CASSFQEKLFF
16 | TRBJ2-3 | . | TRBV4-3 | . | TGCGCCAGCAGCCAAGTGGGGGGGCGCGGAGGGGATACGCAGTATTTT | CASSQVGGRGGDTQYF
13 | TRBJ1-2 | . | TRBV5-6 | . | TGTGCCAGCAGCTTGGCCGGCCCTTCTAGGGGGTCCTTC | CASSLAGPSRGSF
14 | TRBJ1-5 | TRBD1 | TRBV6-6 | . | TGTGCCAGCAGTCAAGGACAGGGAGGTCAGCCCCAGCATTTT | CASSQGQGGQPQHF
14 | TRBJ1-2 | . | TRBV11-1 | . | TGTGCCAGCAGCGATGGGGGGGCCGGCTATGGCTACACCTTC | CASSDGGAGYGYTF
16 | TRBJ1-2 | . | TRBV2 | . | TGTGCCAGCAGTGATTGGATAGGACTTAAGCCCAGTGGCTACACCTTC | CASSDWIGLKPSGYTF
14 | TRBJ2-3 | . | TRBV3-1/TRBV3-2 | . | TGTGCCAGCAGCCAGATACTAGCTACAGATACGCAGTATTTT | CASSQILATDTQYF
13 | TRBJ1-1 | . | TRBV9 | . | TGTGCCAGCAGCGTAGAGGGGGTTGGCGTAGGTTTCTTT | CASSVEGVGVGFF
14 | TRBJ1-1 | . | TRBV5-1 | . | TGCGCCAGCAGGGCCGGGACACCGAACACTGAAGCTTTCTTT | CASRAGTPNTEAFF
13 | TRBJ1-2 | . | TRBV5-6 | . | TGTGCCAGCACCTGGGGGGGAAACTATGGCTACACCTTC | CASTWGGNYGYTF
16 | TRBJ2-7 | TRBD2 | TRBV20-1 | once | TGCAGTGCTACTGACATACTAGCGGGGGACCTCTACGAGCAGTACTTC | CSATDILAGDLYEQYF
14 | TRBJ1-4 | . | TRBV7-6 | once | TGTGCCAGCAGCCCGAGCGGGGCTAATGAAAAACTGTTTTTT | CASSPSGANEKLFF
13 | TRBJ1-2 | . | TRBV20-1 | . | TGCAGTGCTAGTACCCGAGGCCGCTATGGCTACACCTTC | CSASTRGRYGYTF
17 | TRBJ2-7 | . | TRBV4-3 | . | TGCGCCAGCAGCCAGTACCCGTCGCAGGGTATCTCCTACGAGCAGTACTTC | CASSQYPSQGISYEQYF
13 | TRBJ1-6 | . | TRBV12-3/TRBV12-4 | . | TGTGCCAGCAGCACGACTAAATTAGCACCCCTCCACTTT | CASSTTKLAPLHF
17 | TRBJ2-5 | TRBD2 | TRBV12-5 | few | TGTGCTAGTGGGGGACTAGCGGGAGGGTCTTTCTTAGAGACCCAGTACTTC | CASGGLAGGSFLETQYF
15 | TRBJ1-4 | . | TRBV5-1 | . | TGCGCCAGCAGCCTCCTTGGCCTTGTCAGGGAAAAACTGTTTTTT | CASSLLGLVREKLFF
15 | TRBJ2-7 | TRBD2 | TRBV11-2 | . | TGTGCCAGCAGCTTATCCAGCGGGAGTTCCTACGAGCAGTACTTC | CASSLSSGSSYEQYF
17 | TRBJ1-4 | TRBD1 | TRBV7-2 | . | TGTGCCAGCAGACCCGGGACAGGGGTAGCAACTAATGAAAAACTGTTTTTT | CASRPGTGVATNEKLFF
16 | TRBJ1-5 | TRBD1 | TRBV4-1 | . | TGCGCCAGCAGCCAAGGACAGGGGGCGGTCAATCAGCCCCAGCATTTT | CASSQGQGAVNQPQHF
14 | TRBJ1-2 | . | TRBV19 | once | TGTGCCAGTAGTTACAGGGTATCTAACTATAGCTACACCTTC | CASSYRVSNYSYTF
16 | TRBJ1-6 | TRBD1 | TRBV4-1 | . | TGCGCCAGCAGCCAAGCCGGGACAGGGTATAATTCACCCCTCCACTTT | CASSQAGTGYNSPLHF
13 | TRBJ1-2 | . | TRBV5-4 | . | TGTGCCAGCAGCTTCCAGTCCAACTATGGCTACACCTTC | CASSFQSNYGYTF
13 | TRBJ1-1 | . | TRBV11-3 | . | TGTGCCAGCAGCTTAGAAGGGGGTACTGAAGCTTTCTTT | CASSLEGGTEAFF
14 | TRBJ1-2 | . | TRBV9 | few | TGTGCCAGCAGCGTAGCCCCGGACAGACGGGGCTACACCTTC | CASSVAPDRRGYTF
14 | TRBJ1-1 | TRBD1 | TRBV19 | . | TGTGCCAGTAGTCTAGGACAGGTGAACACTGAAGCTTTCTTT | CASSLGQVNTEAFF
18 | TRBJ2-1 | TRBD2 | TRBV5-4 | . | TGTGCCAGCAGCTTGGGAGGGTTTAAAACGGGAGGGGGCAATGAGCAGTTCTTC | CASSLGGFKTGGGNEQFF
14 | TRBJ2-3 | . | TRBV5-6 | . | TGTGCCAGCAGCCCGGGGGGCGCCACAGATACGCAGTATTTT | CASSPGGATDTQYF
15 | TRBJ2-3 | TRBD2 | TRBV3-1/TRBV3-2 | once | TGTGCCAGCAGCCGCTTCCGGGGGGAATCAGATACGCAGTATTTT | CASSRFRGESDTQYF
16 | TRBJ2-7 | TRBD2 | TRBV7-6 | . | TGTGCCAGCAGCTCGACCGGGACTAGCGGGACTTACGAGCAGTACTTC | CASSSTGTSGTYEQYF
12 | TRBJ1-1 | . | TRBV6-5 | . | TGTGCCAGCAGAGCGGTCGGGACTGAAGCTTTCTTT | CASRAVGTEAFF
14 | TRBJ2-2 | . | TRBV6-4 | . | TGTGCCAGCAGACGGGAGCCCTTAACAGGGGAGCTGTTTTTT | CASRREPLTGELFF
13 | TRBJ1-5 | . | TRBV10-1 | . | TGCGCCAGCAGTGAAGAGGGGACAAAGCCCCAGCATTTT | CASSEEGTKPQHF
14 | TRBJ1-1 | TRBD1 | TRBV4-1 | . | TGCGCCAGCAGCCCGGGACAGGGGAACACTGAAGCTTTCTTT | CASSPGQGNTEAFF
15 | TRBJ1-1 | . | TRBV5-4 | few | TGTGCCAGCACCTCGGGGGGAGGGTTGAGGACTGAAGCTTTCTTT | CASTSGGGLRTEAFF
17 | TRBJ2-7 | . | TRBV4-2 | . | TGTGCCAGCAGCCCCCCCGGAGGGACGGAAAGCTCCTACGAGCAGTACTTC | CASSPPGGTESSYEQYF
16 | TRBJ2-3 | . | TRBV7-3 | . | TGTGCCAGCAGCTTAGGATACGGGGGGCCGTCCGATACGCAGTATTTT | CASSLGYGGPSDTQYF
15 | TRBJ1-3 | . | TRBV6-2/TRBV6-3 | . | TGTGCCAGCAGTTACACCGGGAGCTCTGGAAACACCATATATTTT | CASSYTGSSGNTIYF
12 | TRBJ1-3 | . | TRBV10-3 | . | TGTGCCACAACAGGGTCCGGAAACACCATATATTTT | CATTGSGNTIYF
14 | TRBJ1-6 | . | TRBV9 | many | TGTGCCAGCAGCAACGGGGGTTTCGATTCACCCCTCCACTTT | CASSNGGFDSPLHF
15 | TRBJ1-2 | . | TRBV10-2 | . | TGCGCCAGCAGTGAAGGGGCCCCGACCCTCTATGGCTACACCTTC | CASSEGAPTLYGYTF
13 | TRBJ2-5 | TRBD2 | TRBV30 | . | TGTGCCCGGAGTCGTCGGGGGGGGGAGACCCAGTACTTC | CARSRRGGETQYF
16 | TRBJ2-4 | TRBD1 | TRBV25-1 | few | TGTGCCAGCAGTGAAAACAGGGGGGCGGCCAAAAACATTCAGTACTTC | CASSENRGAAKNIQYF
15 | TRBJ1-3 | TRBD1 | TRBV2 | . | TGTGCCAGCAGTGAAGGGGGACAGCCTGGAAACACCATATATTTT | CASSEGGQPGNTIYF
13 | TRBJ2-1 | TRBD2 | TRBV27 | . | TGTGCCAGCACCAGACTAGCGGGTAATGAGCAGTTCTTC | CASTRLAGNEQFF
15 | TRBJ2-7 | . | TRBV19 | . | TGTGCCAGTAGTCTCGGGGGGCGTCTCTCCTACGAGCAGTACTTC | CASSLGGRLSYEQYF
14 | TRBJ1-5 | . | TRBV27 | . | TGTGCCAGCAGTTTCCTACAGGGTAATCAGCCCCAGCATTTT | CASSFLQGNQPQHF